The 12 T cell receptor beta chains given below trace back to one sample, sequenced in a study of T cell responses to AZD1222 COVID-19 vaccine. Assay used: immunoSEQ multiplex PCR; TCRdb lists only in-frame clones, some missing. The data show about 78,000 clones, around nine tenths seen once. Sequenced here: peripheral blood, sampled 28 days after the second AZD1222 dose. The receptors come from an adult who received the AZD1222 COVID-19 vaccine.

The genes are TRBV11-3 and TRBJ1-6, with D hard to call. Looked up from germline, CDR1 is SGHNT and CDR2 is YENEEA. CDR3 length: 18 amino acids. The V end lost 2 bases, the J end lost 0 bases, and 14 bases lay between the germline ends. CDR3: CASSLSWAQSSYNSPLHF. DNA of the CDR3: TGTGCCAGCAGCTTATCGTGGGCGCAAAGCTCCTATAATTCACCCCTCCACTTT.

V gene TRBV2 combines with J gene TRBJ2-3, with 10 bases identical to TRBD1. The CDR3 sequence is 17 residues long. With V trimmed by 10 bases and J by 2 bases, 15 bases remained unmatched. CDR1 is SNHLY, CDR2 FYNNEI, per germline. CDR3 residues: CAIRPGQGLGATDTQYF. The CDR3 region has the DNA TGTGCCATCCGGCCGGGACAGGGGTTAGGGGCCACAGATACGCAGTATTTT.

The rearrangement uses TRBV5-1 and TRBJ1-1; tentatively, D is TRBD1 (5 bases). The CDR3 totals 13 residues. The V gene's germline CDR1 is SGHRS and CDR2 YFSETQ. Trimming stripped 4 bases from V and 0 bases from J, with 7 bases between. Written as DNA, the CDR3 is TGCGCCAGCAGCGCGGGACTGAACACTGAAGCTTTCTTT. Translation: CASSAGLNTEAFF.

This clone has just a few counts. DNA for the CDR3: TGTGCCAGCAGCTTAGAATTTGGACGGATGAACACTGAAGCTTTCTTT. Its translation: CASSLEFGRMNTEAFF. V and J are TRBV11-2 and TRBJ1-1; unclear D gene. CDR1 and CDR2 (germline): SGHAT, FQNNGV. There are 16 residues in the CDR3. Trimming removed 0 bases from V and 0 bases from J, with 11 bases in between.

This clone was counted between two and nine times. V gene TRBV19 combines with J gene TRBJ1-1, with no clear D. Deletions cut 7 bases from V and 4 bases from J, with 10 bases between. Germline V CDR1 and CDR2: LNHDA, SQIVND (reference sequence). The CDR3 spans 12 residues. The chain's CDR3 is CASNTGATEAFF. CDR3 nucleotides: TGTGCCAGTAATACGGGAGCCACTGAAGCTTTCTTT.

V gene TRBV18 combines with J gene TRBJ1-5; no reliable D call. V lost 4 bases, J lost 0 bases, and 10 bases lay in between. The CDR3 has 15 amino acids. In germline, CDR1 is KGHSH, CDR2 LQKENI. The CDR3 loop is CASSRGRDSNQPQHF. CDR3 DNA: TGTGCCAGCTCACGCGGACGGGATAGCAATCAGCCCCAGCATTTT.

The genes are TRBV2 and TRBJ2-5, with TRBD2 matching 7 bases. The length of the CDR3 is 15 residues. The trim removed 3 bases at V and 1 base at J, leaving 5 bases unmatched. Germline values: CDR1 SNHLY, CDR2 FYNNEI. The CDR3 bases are TGTGCCAGCAGTGATGGAGCGGGGAGCCAAGAGACCCAGTACTTC. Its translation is CASSDGAGSQETQYF.

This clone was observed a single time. CDR3 protein: CASSPQELSGMGEQFF. The CDR3 DNA sequence: TGTGCCAGCTCACCACAGGAGTTGTCCGGGATGGGTGAGCAGTTCTTC. The rearrangement links TRBV18 to TRBJ2-1; D possibly corresponds to TRBD2 (5 bases). Germline assignment: CDR1 KGHSH and CDR2 LQKENI. V shed 1 base and J shed 9 bases, with 19 bases lying between them. This CDR3 has 16 residues. Filled out from reference TRBV18 and TRBJ2-1, the complete variable domain reads NAGVMQNPRHLVRRRGQEARLRCSPMKGHSHVYWYRQLPEEGLKFMVYLQKENIIDESGMPKERFSAEFPKEGPSILRIQQVVRGDSAAYFCASSPQELSGMGEQFFGPGTRLTVL.

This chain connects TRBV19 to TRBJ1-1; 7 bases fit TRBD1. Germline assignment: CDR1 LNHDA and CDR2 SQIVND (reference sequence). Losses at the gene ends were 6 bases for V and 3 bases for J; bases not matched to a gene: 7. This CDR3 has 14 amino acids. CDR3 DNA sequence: TGTGCCAGTAGGACCACAGGGGATGACACTGAAGCTTTCTTT. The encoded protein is CASRTTGDDTEAFF.

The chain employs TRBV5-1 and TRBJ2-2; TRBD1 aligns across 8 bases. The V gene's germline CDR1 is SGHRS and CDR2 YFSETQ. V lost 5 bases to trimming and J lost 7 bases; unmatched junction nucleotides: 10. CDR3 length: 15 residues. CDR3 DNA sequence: TGCGCCAGCAGACCTGGACAGGGTGATAACGGGGAGCTGTTTTTT. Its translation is CASRPGQGDNGELFF.

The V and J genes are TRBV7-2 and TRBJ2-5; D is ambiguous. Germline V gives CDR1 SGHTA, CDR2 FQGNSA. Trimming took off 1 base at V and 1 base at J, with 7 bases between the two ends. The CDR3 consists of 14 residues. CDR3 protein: CASSLGWVQETQYF. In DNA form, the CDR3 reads TGTGCCAGCAGCTTAGGGTGGGTCCAAGAGACCCAGTACTTC. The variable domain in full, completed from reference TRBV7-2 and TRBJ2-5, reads GAGVSQSPSNKVTEKGKDVELRCDPISGHTALYWYRQSLGQGLEFLIYFQGNSAPDKSGLPSDRFSAERTGGSVSTLTIQRTQQEDSAVYLCASSLGWVQETQYFGPGTRLLVL.

The CDR3 loop reads CASSKGAGTEAFF. The CDR3 bases are TGCGCCAGCAGCAAGGGGGCCGGCACTGAAGCTTTCTTT. The chain employs TRBV5-1 and TRBJ1-1; 7 bases map to TRBD1. CDR1 is SGHRS, CDR2 YFSETQ, per germline. The V and J ends lost 4 bases and 4 bases, in that order; junction bases with no gene match: 4. The CDR3 contains 13 residues.